One T cell receptor beta chain is described in this entry. These data belong to a study of T-cell reconstitution after alpha-beta-depleted transplantation in children. Unique molecular identifiers were incorporated into the prepared TCRbeta library. From the PCR reads, TCRdb called clonotypes with MiXCR, one entry per CDR3 protein. The profile shows 700,000 or so distinct CDR3 sequences, around 14% of them singletons. Trimming took 5 bases from V and 1 from J; bases not matched to a gene: 14. The CDR3 runs to 19 residues. Per germline, CDR1 LGHDT and CDR2 YNNKEL (reference sequence). This material consisted of PBMCs, taken before TCRalphabeta/CD19-depleted stem cell transplant. The genes are TRBV3-1 and TRBJ2-7; 13 nucleotides line up with TRBD2. The clonotype originates from a girl under 10 years old with congenital amegakaryocytic thrombocytopenia, due to receive a stem cell transplant. The CDR3 DNA is TGTGCCAGCAGCAGTCCTCCCGGGACTAGCGGGATTTATTCCTACGAGCAGTACTTC. Residues: CASSSPPGTSGIYSYEQYF.